The 10 T cell receptor beta chains below come from one sample, sequenced in a study of shared clonotypes between healthy human individuals. Profiled with immunoSEQ multiplex PCR; TCRdb holds only in-frame clones, not every one. Here the sample spans about 2.3 million clones, 85% to 95% being singletons. Sequenced input: naive CD4+ T cells from PBMCs. Subset in this sample: CD45RA+ positively selected. All receptors derive from a young man in good health. Some clones in this sample may be carry-over from other donors' samples.

Only one count was recorded for this clone. The rearrangement joins TRBV15 to TRBJ2-5; TRBD2 matches at 11 bases. This CDR3 is 18 amino acids long. V dropped 5 bases and J dropped 5; count of bases not matched to a gene: 16. Per germline, CDR1 LNHNV and CDR2 YYDKDF (reference sequence). Written as DNA, the CDR3 is TGTGCCACCAGCCGAGTTTTAACTAGCGGGAGTTTGGTGGAGACCCAGTACTTC. Translation: CATSRVLTSGSLVETQYF.

J is TRBJ1-1 and V is TRBV29-1; TRBD1 agrees at 7 bases. The CDR3 is made up of 13 amino acids. Unmatched junction bases numbered 8, after V lost 7 bases and J lost 3 bases. CDR1 and CDR2 from the germline V gene are SQVTM and ANQGSEA. The CDR3 region is CSGKGAQYTEAFF. The DNA for the CDR3 is TGCAGCGGGAAGGGGGCTCAGTACACTGAAGCTTTCTTT. Full variable domain (outside the CDR3, taken from reference TRBV29-1 and TRBJ1-1): SAVISQKPSRDICQRGTSLTIQCQVDSQVTMMFWYRQQPGQSLTLIATANQGSEATYESGFVIDKFPISRPNLTFSTLTVSNMSPEDSSIYLCSGKGAQYTEAFFGQGTRLTVV.

This clone came up once. This chain connects TRBV6-1 to TRBJ2-7; no definite D call. CDR3 length: 16 amino acids. CDR1 and CDR2 from the germline V gene are MNHNS and SASEGT. V lost 2 bases and J 0 bases, leaving 14 bases between the germline ends. CDR3 protein: CASSELGLGRSYEQYF. CDR3 sequence (DNA): TGTGCCAGCAGTGAACTGGGCCTAGGGCGCTCCTACGAGCAGTACTTC.

The rearrangement joins TRBV6-1 to TRBJ2-3, with TRBD1 identical over 7 bases. The CDR3 extends over 12 amino acids. CDR1 and CDR2 from the germline V gene are MNHNS and SASEGT. The V and J ends lost 5 bases and 10 bases, in that order; junction bases with no gene match: 6. The CDR3 loop reads CASSFTGEAQYF. In DNA form, the CDR3 reads TGTGCCAGCAGTTTTACAGGGGAAGCGCAGTATTTT.

The chain links TRBV30 to TRBJ2-2, with unresolved D. The CDR3 is 11 residues long. V was trimmed by 3 bases and J by 8 bases, leaving 7 bases between them. CDR1 is GTSNPN and CDR2 is SVGIG in the germline V gene (reference sequence). The CDR3: CAWSRIGELFF. The CDR3 DNA reads as TGTGCCTGGAGCAGGATAGGGGAGCTGTTTTTT.

The chain carries TRBV7-9 and TRBJ2-2, with 7 bases aligning to TRBD1. The CDR3 is made up of 15 amino acids. Germline CDR1 SEHNR, CDR2 FQNEAQ (reference sequence). Germline trimming cut 5 bases from V and 7 bases from J; bases unmatched to any gene: 10. CDR3: CASSRDRVWGGELFF. Here the CDR3 DNA reads TGTGCCAGCAGCCGCGACAGGGTTTGGGGCGGGGAGCTGTTTTTT.

This sequence joins TRBV28 and TRBJ2-5; TRBD2 might be the D (5 bases). The V gene's germline CDR1 is MDHEN and CDR2 SYDVKM. V lost 3 bases to trimming and J lost 7 bases, with 6 bases between them. There are 11 residues in the CDR3. The CDR3 sequence: CASSLAGTQYF. The DNA for the CDR3 is TGTGCCAGCAGTTTGGCGGGGACCCAGTACTTC.

The V call is TRBV9, the J call TRBJ1-1; possible D gene TRBD1, 6 bases. The CDR3 runs 14 residues. Germline lookup yields CDR1 SGDLS and CDR2 YYNGEE. V shed 3 bases and J shed 6 bases, with 15 bases lying between them. The CDR3 sequence: CASSGTLGGPEAFF. The CDR3, as DNA: TGTGCCAGCAGCGGTACCTTGGGGGGCCCTGAAGCTTTCTTT.

The chain combines TRBV5-4 with TRBJ2-7, with a weak D call TRBD2 (5 bases). Germline CDR1 is SGHNT and CDR2 is YYREEE (reference sequence). The ends were cut back, 1 base at V and 5 bases at J, with 16 bases in the middle. The CDR3 consists of 15 residues. Here the CDR3 DNA reads TGTGCCAGCAGCTTGTGGGGAGCCCTCCCTAACGAGCAGTACTTC. It translates to CASSLWGALPNEQYF.

This clone appeared once. Other DNA sequences in the sample encode the same CDR3. This chain links TRBV18 with TRBJ2-7, with TRBD2 as a possible D gene (6 bases). Germline V gene sequence: CDR1 KGHSH, CDR2 LQKENI. This CDR3 contains 14 residues. The ends were cut back, 2 bases at V and 6 bases at J, with 14 bases in the middle. Written as DNA, the CDR3 is TGTGCCAGCTCACCAGGGCTAGCCGGGGGCGAGCAGTACTTC. Protein: CASSPGLAGGEQYF.